This TCR beta chain was documented in a study of blood T cell repertoires in COVID-19. Study as a whole: Samples representing acute and convalescent COVID-19 were sourced from the United States, Italy and Spain. In each case, the material was cDNA or gDNA derived from T cells, B-cell-depleted T cells, or PBMCs.

Recruited during active infection, patients (from Seattle) were subsequently followed longitudinally. There are 14 residues in the CDR3. Trimming cost V 1 base and J 2 bases, with 9 bases left between them. Germline V gives CDR1 SGHRS, CDR2 YFSETQ. Original data processing: Amplification of reference gene primers provided the estimated nucleated cell counts. Profiling relied on immunoSEQ multiplex PCR, and the TCRdb table lists in-frame clones only, not all of them. V and J calls and clone size are those listed in that table; D and trimming were worked out from the DNA. Of hundreds of thousands of clones in the sample, about 91% are singletons; the top ten hold 6.3%.

The chain couples TRBV5-1 to TRBJ1-1, with D possibly being TRBD1 (5 bases). Sequenced input: peripheral blood. The clonotype originates from a woman in her thirties with COVID-19, enrolled during active disease. CDR3 protein: CASSLLRGNTEAFF. The CDR3 DNA sequence: TGCGCCAGCAGCTTGTTAAGGGGAAACACTGAAGCTTTCTTT.